The 13 T cell receptor beta chains given below trace back to one sample, sequenced in a study of shared clonotypes between healthy human individuals. Naive CD8 isolation took CD45RO-negative cells positively selected for CCR7 and excluded terminally differentiated effector memory CD45RA+ cells. Measured with immunoSEQ multiplex PCR; TCRdb has only the in-frame clones, and not every one. The sample carries about 680,000 clones, about 92% recorded once. Sequenced: naive CD8+ T cells sorted from blood. The source of these receptors is a man younger than 40 in good health.

V and J are TRBV27 and TRBJ2-1, with D unresolved. The CDR3 spans 11 residues. Deletions cut 8 bases from V and 8 bases from J, with 10 bases between. Germline V lookup: CDR1 MNHEY, CDR2 SMNVEV (reference sequence). CDR3 bases: TGTGCCAGCGGCCCTATGCATGAGCAGTTCTTC. This translates into CASGPMHEQFF.

Written as DNA, the CDR3 is TGTGCCAGCAGCTTGAACAGGCAGGGTCAGCCCCAGCATTTT. This gives the protein CASSLNRQGQPQHF. The chain uses TRBV7-6 and TRBJ1-5; D might be TRBD1 (5 bases). Per germline, CDR1 SGHVS and CDR2 FNYEAQ. Trimming cost V 3 bases and J 6 bases, with 12 bases left between them. CDR3 length: 14 amino acids.

The rearrangement links TRBV6-6 to TRBJ2-2, with D perhaps TRBD1 (6 bases). This CDR3 contains 12 residues. Germline V gives CDR1 MNHNY, CDR2 SVGAGI (reference sequence). Trimming shortened V by 8 bases and J by 7 bases, and 11 bases separated the two germline ends. CDR3 nucleotide sequence: TGTGCCAGCGGGGGCGGGCGCGGGGAGCTGTTTTTT. Residues: CASGGGRGELFF.

CDR3 sequence reads: CATKAGGRFSSYEQYF. CDR3 DNA sequence: TGTGCCACCAAAGCGGGAGGGAGGTTTAGCTCCTACGAGCAGTACTTC. V usage is TRBV19 and J usage is TRBJ2-7; 10 bases align to TRBD2. The CDR3 extends over 16 amino acids. The germline V gene has CDR1 LNHDA and CDR2 SQIVND (reference sequence). The V gene end was trimmed by 10 bases and the J gene end by 0 bases; junction bases not matched to a gene: 12. The full variable domain, completed using reference TRBV19 and TRBJ2-7, is DGGITQSPKYLFRKEGQNVTLSCEQNLNHDAMYWYRQDPGQGLRLIYYSQIVNDFQKGDIAEGYSVSREKKESFPLTVTSAQKNPTAFYLCATKAGGRFSSYEQYFGPGTRLTVT.

The chain couples TRBV28 to TRBJ2-5; D ambiguous. CDR1 and CDR2 from the germline V gene are MDHEN and SYDVKM. The V and J ends lost 3 bases and 4 bases respectively, with 15 bases between them. The CDR3 spans 15 residues. The CDR3 sequence is CASSFDRGRLETQYF. In DNA form, the CDR3 reads TGTGCCAGCAGTTTCGACCGAGGAAGGTTAGAGACCCAGTACTTC.

A single count supports this clone. The chain carries TRBV28 and TRBJ2-2, with D tentatively TRBD1 (6 bases). The CDR3 has 15 amino acids. Trimming took off 7 bases at V and 4 bases at J, with 16 bases between the two ends. Germline assignment: CDR1 MDHEN and CDR2 SYDVKM. CDR3 amino acids: CASTVQGLSTGELFF. CDR3 DNA: TGTGCCAGCACTGTACAGGGATTGAGCACCGGGGAGCTGTTTTTT.

This clone came up once. The chain recombines TRBV4-1 with TRBJ2-7; no clear D. Trimming removed 4 bases from V and 2 bases from J, with 15 bases in between. This CDR3 region has 15 residues. In germline, CDR1 is MGHRA, CDR2 YSYEKL. The CDR3 spells CASSPNPGLAYEQYF. The CDR3, as DNA: TGCGCCAGCAGCCCTAATCCCGGGCTAGCCTACGAGCAGTACTTC.

This clone was counted once. The chain couples TRBV5-4 to TRBJ2-7; D perhaps matches TRBD1 (6 bases). With 4 bases removed from V and 2 bases from J, the gap between germline ends came to 13 bases. In germline, CDR1 is SGHNT, CDR2 YYREEE (reference sequence). The CDR3 consists of 14 residues. The CDR3, as DNA: TGTGCCAGCAGCCCAGGGGAGAACGCCTACGAGCAGTACTTC. This sequence encodes CASSPGENAYEQYF. Full variable domain (rest looked up from reference TRBV5-4 and TRBJ2-7): ETGVTQSPTHLIKTRGQQVTLRCSSQSGHNTVSWYQQALGQGPQFIFQYYREEENGRGNFPPRFSGLQFPNYSSELNVNALELDDSALYLCASSPGENAYEQYFGPGTRLTVT.

Here the CDR3 reads CASSQQNRGNQPQHF. DNA for the CDR3: TGCGCCAGCAGCCAACAAAACAGGGGTAATCAGCCCCAGCATTTT. The chain has TRBV4-3 and TRBJ1-5; 7 bases map to TRBD1. Trimming removed 2 bases from V and 4 bases from J; junction bases left unmatched: 5. Germline-derived CDR1 and CDR2 are LGHNA and YSLEER. This CDR3 comprises 15 residues.

The chain links TRBV6-6 to TRBJ2-1; 12 bases map to TRBD2. The V segment lost 4 bases and the J segment 8 bases; nucleotides outside the gene matches: 6. Per the germline V gene, CDR1 is MNHNY and CDR2 is SVGAGI (reference sequence). CDR3 length equals 15 residues. The CDR3 sequence is CASSSRLAGVDEQFF. DNA for the CDR3: TGTGCCAGCAGTTCCCGACTAGCGGGGGTGGATGAGCAGTTCTTC.

This chain links TRBV19 with TRBJ2-1, with 8 bases matching TRBD2. The V gene's germline CDR1 is LNHDA and CDR2 SQIVND (reference sequence). Unmatched junction bases numbered 10, after V lost 4 bases and J lost 5 bases. The CDR3 is made up of 16 amino acids. CDR3 coding DNA: TGTGCCAGTAGTAATGGACTAGCCCCAATTCACAATGAGCAGTTCTTC. Translating it yields CASSNGLAPIHNEQFF.

The J gene is TRBJ2-7, the V gene TRBV6-5; D is ambiguous. The V and J ends lost 3 bases and 0 bases respectively, with 9 bases between them. Germline assignment: CDR1 MNHEY and CDR2 SVGAGI. This CDR3 has 14 amino acids. The CDR3 reads CASSYAGDSYEQYF. The CDR3 region has the DNA TGTGCCAGCAGTTATGCCGGAGACTCCTACGAGCAGTACTTC.

V and J are TRBV19 and TRBJ2-7, with a possible D match to TRBD2 (6 bases). The CDR3 loop spans 12 amino acids. The V gene lost 3 bases and the J gene lost 6 bases, with 9 bases spanning the gap. The germline V gene encodes CDR1 LNHDA and CDR2 SQIVND (reference sequence). The CDR3 DNA reads TGTGCCAGTAGTATTATCGGGGGCGAGCAGTACTTC. Its translation is CASSIIGGEQYF. Full variable domain (remainder filled in from reference TRBV19 and TRBJ2-7): DGGITQSPKYLFRKEGQNVTLSCEQNLNHDAMYWYRQDPGQGLRLIYYSQIVNDFQKGDIAEGYSVSREKKESFPLTVTSAQKNPTAFYLCASSIIGGEQYFGPGTRLTVT.